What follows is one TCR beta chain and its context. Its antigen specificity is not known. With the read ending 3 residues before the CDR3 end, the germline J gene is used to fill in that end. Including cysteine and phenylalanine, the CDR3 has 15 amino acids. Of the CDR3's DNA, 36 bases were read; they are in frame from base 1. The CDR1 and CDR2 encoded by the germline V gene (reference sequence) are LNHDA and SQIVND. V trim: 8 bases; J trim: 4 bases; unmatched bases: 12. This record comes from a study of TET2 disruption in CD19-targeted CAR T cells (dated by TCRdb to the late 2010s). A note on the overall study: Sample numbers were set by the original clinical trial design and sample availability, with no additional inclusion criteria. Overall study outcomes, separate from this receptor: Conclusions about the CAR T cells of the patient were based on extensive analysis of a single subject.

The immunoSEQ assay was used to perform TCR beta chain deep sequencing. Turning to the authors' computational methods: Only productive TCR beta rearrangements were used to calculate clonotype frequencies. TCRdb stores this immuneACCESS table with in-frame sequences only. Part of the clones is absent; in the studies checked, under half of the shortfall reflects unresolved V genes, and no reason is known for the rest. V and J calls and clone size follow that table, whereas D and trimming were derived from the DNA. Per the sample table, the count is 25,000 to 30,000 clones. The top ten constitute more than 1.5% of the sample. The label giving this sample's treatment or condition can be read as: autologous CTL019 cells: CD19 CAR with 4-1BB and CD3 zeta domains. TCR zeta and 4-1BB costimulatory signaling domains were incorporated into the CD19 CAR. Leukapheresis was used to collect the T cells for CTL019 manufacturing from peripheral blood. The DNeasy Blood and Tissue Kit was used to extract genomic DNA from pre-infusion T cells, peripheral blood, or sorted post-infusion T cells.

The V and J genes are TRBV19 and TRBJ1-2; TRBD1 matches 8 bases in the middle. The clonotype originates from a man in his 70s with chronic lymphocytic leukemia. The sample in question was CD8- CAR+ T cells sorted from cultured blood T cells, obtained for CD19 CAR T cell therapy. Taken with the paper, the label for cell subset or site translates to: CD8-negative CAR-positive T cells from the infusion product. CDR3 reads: CASGVSGGAGYGYTF. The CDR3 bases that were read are TGTGCCAGTGGAGTCTCAGGGGGCGCTGGCTATGGC.